The clone carrying this T cell receptor (beta chain) was detected only a few times. The antigen is unknown. The data were taken from a study of identical twins. Broader study findings: Twin-shared out-of-frame alpha sequences showed excess low generation probability.

A single record per CDR3 protein comes from TCRdb applying MiXCR to the 5' RACE reads. This sample has about 200,000 distinct CDR3 sequences, with approximately 7.1% found just once. Healthy Caucasians, and only they, were the donors. The CDR3 loop spans 15 amino acids. Germline lookup yields CDR1 SQVTM and CDR2 ANQGSEA. V dropped 6 bases and J dropped 2 bases, with 20 bases sitting between them. The sample was also linked to a second study, of T cells expressing NK-cell markers.

Sequencing was performed on CD8+ T cells sorted from blood. The receptor comes from a woman aged 18-29 years in good health. The V call is TRBV29-1, the J call TRBJ2-7; D might be TRBD1 (5 bases). The CDR3 DNA reads TGCAGCGTGGTTGGGAACGAAGGGGCCCCCTACGAGCAGTACTTC. It codes for CSVVGNEGAPYEQYF.